This T cell receptor (beta chain) was identified in a study of T cell repertoires in cytomegalovirus infection. The wider study: Peptides in the study included HLA-C-restricted and HLA-B-restricted CMV epitopes. It can be stated that public TCR beta signatures indicated CMV infection as well as a matching HLA type. Study observations and caveats: There were carriers of CMV plus the relevant HLA, and cumulative public TCR beta family frequency identified them. Across the ex vivo response, the dominant clonotypes were HLA-C-restricted CMV-specific TCR beta clonotypes.

MiXCR, applied by TCRdb to the reads, yields one record per CDR3 protein. The repertoire has 700,000 to 950,000 distinct CDR3 sequences, roughly 33% of them found once; the top ten carry about an eighth. The germline V and J ends were trimmed by 5 bases and 5 bases, with 15 bases remaining between them. The CDR3 is made up of 15 amino acids. CDR1 is MNHEY and CDR2 is SVGAGI in the germline V gene. A remark on this clonotype: Antigen: not known.

The TCR sequence derives from a human donor in good health (CMV status not recorded). Some clones in this sample may be carry-over from other donors' samples. The chain couples TRBV6-5 to TRBJ2-2, with no clear D. The sequencing here drew on cultured CD8+ T cells from PBMCs, taken from culture after CMV antigen stimulation. CDR3 region: CASSNDGGVTGELFF. In DNA, the CDR3 is TGTGCCAGCAGTAATGACGGTGGGGTGACCGGGGAGCTGTTTTTT.